This is a list of T cell receptor beta chains from one sample in a study of cytomegalovirus exposure and HLA in healthy donors. Assay: immunoSEQ multiplex PCR; the TCRdb copy retains only in-frame clones and omits some. In the table there are 100,000 to 150,000 clones, just under 80% of which are singletons. Material: PBMCs. These receptors came from a young woman in good health and CMV-seronegative. CDR3s include the opening cysteine and the closing phenylalanine or tryptophan. Fields, in order: V gene, J gene, D gene, clone size, CDR3 DNA, CDR3 protein. A D gene is named only where the DNA matches it firmly. For some rows the clone size is stated as once, few or many, or as a class when expanded; others skip it.

TRBV18	TRBJ2-3	TRBD2	-	TGTGCCAGCTCACCCGCTGGAAAAGCGGGAGGCACAGATACGCAGTATTTT	CASSPAGKAGGTDTQYF
TRBV2	TRBJ1-1	-	few	TGTGCCAGCAGTCAAGGGTTGGACAGCAGGGAAGCTTTCTTT	CASSQGLDSREAFF
TRBV5-1	TRBJ2-2	TRBD2	-	TGCGCCAGCAGTTCCCTAGCGGGAAACCAATACACCGGGGAGCTGTTTTTT	CASSSLAGNQYTGELFF
TRBV6-5	TRBJ1-2	-	once	TGTGCCAGCAGGGAGGGTAACTATGGCTACACCTTC	CASREGNYGYTF
TRBV29-1	TRBJ2-1	-	once	TGCAGCGTGACAGGGAGGTTAGTCAATGAGCAGTTCTTC	CSVTGRLVNEQFF
TRBV2	TRBJ2-2	-	-	TGTGCCAGCAGTTTAGAATCCACCGGGGAGCTGTTTTTT	CASSLESTGELFF
TRBV7-2	TRBJ1-2	-	once	TGTGCCAGCAGCCCCCGGGGGGGTATGCAGGACTATGGCTACACCTTC	CASSPRGGMQDYGYTF
TRBV5-1	TRBJ2-3	TRBD1	-	TGCGCCAGCAGCCCGGAGGACAGGGTGAACACAGATACGCAGTATTTT	CASSPEDRVNTDTQYF
TRBV6-1	TRBJ2-1	TRBD1	-	TGTGCCAGCAGTGAAGTTTGGACAGGGGACAATGAGCAGTTCTTC	CASSEVWTGDNEQFF
TRBV11-2	TRBJ2-7	TRBD1	-	TGTGCCAGCAGCTTAGTAAAAAGACAGGGGTTTATGTACTTC	CASSLVKRQGFMYF
TRBV5-1	TRBJ2-3	TRBD1	-	TGCGCCAGCAGGACAGGGTCGGGCCGGGGAGATACGCAGTATTTT	CASRTGSGRGDTQYF
TRBV6-5	TRBJ2-2	-	-	TGTGCCAGCAGGAAACAGGGTTTTCCGACCGGGGAGCTGTTTTTT	CASRKQGFPTGELFF
TRBV10-3	TRBJ1-1	-	-	TGTGCCATCAGTGAGTCCAGGGGTGTGGAACCGCTCACTGAAGCTTTCTTT	CAISESRGVEPLTEAFF
TRBV4-1	TRBJ2-7	TRBD2	few	TGCGCCAGCAGCCCCGGGACTAGGGGAAACGAGCAGTACTTC	CASSPGTRGNEQYF